The 19 T cell receptor beta chains in this list originate from one sample, sequenced in a study of beta chain features in type 1 diabetes. The study reverse transcribed the entire isolated RNA, so it sequenced expressed TCRB transcripts. Using immunoSEQ multiplex PCR, the repertoire was profiled, and TCRdb retains in-frame clones only, with some absent. The sample consists of approximately 84,000 clones, around a third of them appearing once. Sample: stem cell memory CD4+ T cells from blood. These receptors originate from a woman younger than 35 in good health.

The chain has TRBV15 and TRBJ1-3, with TRBD1 identical over 7 bases. The V segment lost 1 base and the J segment 0 bases; nucleotides outside the gene matches: 3. CDR3 length: 16 residues. Germline lookup yields CDR1 LNHNV and CDR2 YYDKDF (reference sequence). The CDR3 DNA follows: TGTGCCACCAGCAGAGGACAGGGTAACTCTGGAAACACCATATATTTT. Its protein product is CATSRGQGNSGNTIYF.

The J gene is TRBJ2-3, the V gene TRBV6-7; tentatively, D is TRBD2 (5 bases). TRBV6-7 is designated an ORF whose function remains uncertain. V shed 5 bases and J shed 4 bases, with 13 bases lying between them. The length of the CDR3 is 14 residues. CDR3 in DNA: TGTGCCAGCAGTACTAGTTATACGGCAGATACGCAGTATTTT. Translating it yields CASSTSYTADTQYF.

The chain links TRBV29-1 to TRBJ1-1, with D unresolved. The germline gives CDR1 SQVTM, CDR2 ANQGSEA. The CDR3 has 15 amino acids. The ends were cut back, 3 bases at V and 2 bases at J, with 16 bases in the middle. This chain's CDR3 is CSVEALTRHNTEAFF. The CDR3 DNA is TGCAGCGTTGAGGCCCTAACACGACATAACACTGAAGCTTTCTTT.

CDR3 in DNA: TGTGCCAGCAGCTTAGCAGGACTAGCGGGACTAAATGAGCAGTTCTTC. It encodes CASSLAGLAGLNEQFF. The chain joins TRBV7-2 to TRBJ2-1; 12 nucleotides agree with TRBD2. The CDR3 has 16 residues. The germline V gene has CDR1 SGHTA and CDR2 FQGNSA. V dropped 0 bases and J dropped 7; count of bases not matched to a gene: 4. Filled out from reference TRBV7-2 and TRBJ2-1, the complete variable domain reads GAGVSQSPSNKVTEKGKDVELRCDPISGHTALYWYRQSLGQGLEFLIYFQGNSAPDKSGLPSDRFSAERTGGSVSTLTIQRTQQEDSAVYLCASSLAGLAGLNEQFFGPGTRLTVL.

This clone was counted only a few times. The rearrangement uses TRBV27 and TRBJ2-7; unclear D gene. There are 15 residues in the CDR3. Per the germline V gene, CDR1 is MNHEY and CDR2 is SMNVEV (reference sequence). V dropped 7 bases and J dropped 5 bases, with 21 bases sitting between them. Here the CDR3 reads CASTHRASRVNEQYF. CDR3 in DNA: TGTGCCAGCACCCACCGAGCCTCCCGGGTCAACGAGCAGTACTTC.

As concerns this clone: Other nucleotide sequences in the sample specify the same CDR3. The J gene is TRBJ2-5, the V gene TRBV18; tentative D call: TRBD1 (6 bases). Per germline, CDR1 KGHSH and CDR2 LQKENI. The CDR3 runs to 13 residues. Trimming took 6 bases from V and 0 from J, leaving 8 bases between them. As DNA, the CDR3 is TGTGCCAGCTCCCGGGACAACCAAGAGACCCAGTACTTC. Amino acid sequence: CASSRDNQETQYF.

The genes are TRBV7-9 and TRBJ2-3; 9 bases match TRBD1. CDR1 is SEHNR, CDR2 FQNEAQ, per germline (reference sequence). Losses at the gene ends were 4 bases for V and 6 bases for J; bases not matched to a gene: 5. The CDR3 consists of 14 residues. The CDR3 nucleotides are TGTGCCAGCAGCTCACAGGGGGCGTGGGATACGCAGTATTTT. Translated: CASSSQGAWDTQYF.

This clone came up a few times. This chain joins TRBV7-6 and TRBJ2-3, with 7 bases identical to TRBD2. The CDR3 totals 16 residues. The germline V gene encodes CDR1 SGHVS and CDR2 FNYEAQ. Trimming took 5 bases from V and 4 from J; bases not matched to a gene: 12. The CDR3 region has the DNA TGTGCCAGCAGCGACCCCTGGGCGGGAGTGCCAGATACGCAGTATTTT. This codes for CASSDPWAGVPDTQYF. Using reference TRBV7-6 and TRBJ2-3 for the parts outside the CDR3, the full variable domain is GAGVSQSPRYKVTKRGQDVALRCDPISGHVSLYWYRQALGQGPEFLTYFNYEAQQDKSGLPNDRFSAERPEGSISTLTIQRTEQRDSAMYRCASSDPWAGVPDTQYFGPGTRLTVL.

This clone was observed a handful of times. Other DNA sequences in this sample translate to the same CDR3. This chain joins TRBV7-9 and TRBJ2-5; D call uncertain. CDR1 SEHNR and CDR2 FQNEAQ come from the germline V gene (reference sequence). The CDR3 consists of 13 residues. Trimming removed 5 bases from V and 1 base from J, with 8 bases in between. CDR3 in amino acids: CASSRQPQETQYF. The CDR3 nucleotides read TGTGCCAGCAGCCGACAACCCCAAGAGACCCAGTACTTC. The full variable domain, rest sourced from reference TRBV7-9 and TRBJ2-5, is DTGVSQNPRHKITKRGQNVTFRCDPISEHNRLYWYRQTLGQGPEFLTYFQNEAQLEKSRLLSDRFSAERPKGSFSTLEIQRTEQGDSAMYLCASSRQPQETQYFGPGTRLLVL.

This clone was counted only a few times. The chain has TRBV14 and TRBJ2-2, with a weak D call TRBD2 (5 bases). The V gene lost 4 bases and the J gene lost 3 bases, with 12 bases spanning the gap. Germline V lookup: CDR1 SGHDN, CDR2 FVKESK. This CDR3 contains 15 residues. CDR3 amino acids: CASSLGSGDTGELFF. The CDR3 nucleotides are TGTGCCAGCAGCCTCGGTTCCGGGGACACCGGGGAGCTGTTTTTT.

In this sample, this clone turned up a few times. This chain connects TRBV18 to TRBJ2-7; maybe TRBD1 (6 bases). The germline V gene has CDR1 KGHSH and CDR2 LQKENI. V was trimmed by 0 bases and J by 6 bases, leaving 15 bases between them. The CDR3 runs 15 residues. The CDR3 DNA reads TGTGCCAGCTCACCACCCCGTACAGGGATATTCGAGCAGTACTTC. The encoded protein is CASSPPRTGIFEQYF.

The rearrangement links TRBV6-5 to TRBJ2-7; 7 bases map to TRBD2. V shed 1 base, J shed 6 bases, and the junction held 9 bases outside the gene matches. The CDR3 is 15 amino acids. Germline V gene data show CDR1 as MNHEY and CDR2 as SVGAGI. The chain's CDR3 is CASSYWGGELGEQYF. The CDR3 DNA follows: TGTGCCAGCAGTTACTGGGGGGGGGAGTTGGGCGAGCAGTACTTC.

The table lists this clone with a few counts. The chain carries TRBV7-9 and TRBJ2-3; 13 bases fit TRBD2. Per germline, CDR1 SEHNR and CDR2 FQNEAQ (reference sequence). V lost 6 bases to trimming and J lost 4 bases; unmatched junction nucleotides: 7. This CDR3 has 16 residues. CDR3 DNA: TGTGCCAGCAGTTATCGGACTAGCGGGAGCTCAGATACGCAGTATTTT. Protein: CASSYRTSGSSDTQYF.

Only a few counts were recorded for this clone. The chain employs TRBV5-1 and TRBJ2-7, with a weak D call TRBD2 (5 bases). The V end was cut by 0 bases, the J end by 3 bases, with 7 bases between. The germline V gene encodes CDR1 SGHRS and CDR2 YFSETQ. The CDR3 has 13 amino acids. The CDR3 DNA reads TGCGCCAGCAGCTTGGGTGGACTCTACGAGCAGTACTTC. It is translated as CASSLGGLYEQYF.

Only a few counts were recorded for this clone. The chain couples TRBV6-5 to TRBJ2-7; D unclear. CDR1 is MNHEY, CDR2 SVGAGI, per germline. With 0 bases removed from V and 6 bases from J, the gap between germline ends came to 6 bases. The CDR3 is 12 residues long. The CDR3 reads CASSYSGGEQYF. The CDR3, as DNA: TGTGCCAGCAGTTACTCCGGCGGCGAGCAGTACTTC.

J is TRBJ2-1 and V is TRBV5-1, with TRBD1 matching over 8 bases. The CDR3 consists of 15 residues. V trimming: 5 bases; J trimming: 7 bases; junction bases outside the gene matches: 11. CDR1 and CDR2 from the germline V gene are SGHRS and YFSETQ. The CDR3 sequence is CASRNTGGSRNEQFF. The CDR3 nucleotides read TGCGCCAGCAGAAATACAGGGGGGTCGAGGAATGAGCAGTTCTTC.

This clone was counted between two and nine times. V usage is TRBV6-6 and J usage is TRBJ2-1, with 10 bases identical to TRBD2. Germline CDR1 reads MNHNY; CDR2 reads SVGAGI (reference sequence). CDR3 length: 16 residues. Trimming at V came to 2 bases and at J to 8 bases, leaving 9 bases not matched to a gene. CDR3 in DNA: TGTGCCAGCAGTTACCTAGCGGGGGCCGAGGTGTATGAGCAGTTCTTC. Translated: CASSYLAGAEVYEQFF.

This chain connects TRBV6-6 to TRBJ2-6; D remains unclear. Germline V gene lookup returns CDR1 MNHNY and CDR2 SVGAGI (reference sequence). Trimming removed 8 bases at V and 0 bases at J, with 11 bases between. The CDR3 totals 15 residues. The CDR3 DNA reads as TGTGCCAGCCTTTCCCACAGCTCTGGGGCCAACGTCCTGACTTTC. It codes for CASLSHSSGANVLTF.

The chain couples TRBV11-2 to TRBJ2-3, with D unresolved. In germline, CDR1 is SGHAT, CDR2 FQNNGV. The V gene lost 2 bases and the J gene lost 0 bases, with 9 bases spanning the gap. CDR3 size: 15 residues. CDR3 sequence (DNA): TGTGCCAGCAGCTTATTGCCCCAGAGCACAGATACGCAGTATTTT. Protein product: CASSLLPQSTDTQYF.